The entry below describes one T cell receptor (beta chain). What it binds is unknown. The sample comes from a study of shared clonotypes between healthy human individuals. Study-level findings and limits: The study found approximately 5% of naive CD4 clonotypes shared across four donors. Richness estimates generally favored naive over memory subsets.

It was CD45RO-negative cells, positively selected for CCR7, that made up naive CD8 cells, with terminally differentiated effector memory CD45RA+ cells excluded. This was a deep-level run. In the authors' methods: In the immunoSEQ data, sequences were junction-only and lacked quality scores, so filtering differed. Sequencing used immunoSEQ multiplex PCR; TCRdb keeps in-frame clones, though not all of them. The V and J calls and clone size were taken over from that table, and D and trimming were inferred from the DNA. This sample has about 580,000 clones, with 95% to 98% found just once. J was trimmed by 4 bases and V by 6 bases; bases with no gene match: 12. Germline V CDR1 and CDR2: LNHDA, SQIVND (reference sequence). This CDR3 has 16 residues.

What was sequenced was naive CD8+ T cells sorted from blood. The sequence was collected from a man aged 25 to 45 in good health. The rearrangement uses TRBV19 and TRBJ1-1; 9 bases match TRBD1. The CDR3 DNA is TGTGCCAGTAGGCAAACCGGGACAGGGTTTATCACTGAAGCTTTCTTT. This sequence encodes CASRQTGTGFITEAFF. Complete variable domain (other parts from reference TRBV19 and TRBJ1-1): DGGITQSPKYLFRKEGQNVTLSCEQNLNHDAMYWYRQDPGQGLRLIYYSQIVNDFQKGDIAEGYSVSREKKESFPLTVTSAQKNPTAFYLCASRQTGTGFITEAFFGQGTRLTVV.